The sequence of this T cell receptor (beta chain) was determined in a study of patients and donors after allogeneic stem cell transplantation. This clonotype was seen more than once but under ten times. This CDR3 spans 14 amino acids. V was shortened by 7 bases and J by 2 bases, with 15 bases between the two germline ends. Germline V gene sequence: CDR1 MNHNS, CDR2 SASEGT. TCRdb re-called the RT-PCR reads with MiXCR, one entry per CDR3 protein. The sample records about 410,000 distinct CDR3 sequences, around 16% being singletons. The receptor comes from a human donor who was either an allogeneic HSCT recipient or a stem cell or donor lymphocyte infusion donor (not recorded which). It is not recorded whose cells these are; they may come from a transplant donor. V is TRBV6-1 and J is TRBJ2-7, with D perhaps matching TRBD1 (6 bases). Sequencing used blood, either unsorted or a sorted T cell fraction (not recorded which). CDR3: CASKSKGHPYEQYF. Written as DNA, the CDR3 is TGTGCCAGCAAATCAAAGGGACACCCCTACGAGCAGTACTTC.